This entry lists 26 T cell receptor beta chains sequenced from one sample in a study of T-cell memory formation after mild COVID-19. In TCRdb, the 5' RACE reads were re-called with MiXCR into one record per CDR3 protein. The data contain under 400,000 distinct CDR3 sequences, over 20% of them seen just once; the ten biggest clones take up about an eighth. Source material: PBMCs or a T cell subset sorted from them (not recorded which). These receptors were taken from an adult woman who had mild COVID-19 (a few samples of this study predate the infection). Cell type and time point are not known.

This clonotype was seen ten or more times. The chain recombines TRBV12-3 or TRBV12-4 with TRBJ1-1, with D tentatively TRBD1 (5 bases). V gave up 3 bases and J gave up 0 bases, with 8 bases separating them. The CDR3 spans 14 residues. CDR3 amino acids: CASSFRQLNTEAFF. The CDR3 nucleotides read TGTGCCAGCAGTTTTCGACAGTTGAACACTGAAGCTTTCTTT.

The gene calls are TRBV12-3 or TRBV12-4 and TRBJ2-3, with D possibly matching TRBD2 (6 bases). V dropped 5 bases and J dropped 1 base, with 13 bases sitting between them. The CDR3 is made up of 15 amino acids. The CDR3 here is CASSIDQRGTDTQYF. The CDR3 DNA is TGTGCCAGCAGTATAGACCAGCGGGGCACAGATACGCAGTATTTT.

As for this clonotype: At one end the junction does not follow the germline gene, possibly because of a read error. The genes are TRBV27 and TRBJ2-7; the D gene is possibly TRBD1 (6 bases). From germline, CDR1 is MNHEY and CDR2 SMNVEV (reference sequence). There are 13 residues in the CDR3. CDR3 protein: CASSPLVGQLGNF. The DNA of the CDR3 is TGTGCCAGCAGTCCTTTGGTCGGACAGCTAGGAAACTTC.

The chain is built from TRBV12-3 or TRBV12-4 and TRBJ2-1; a weak D match, TRBD2 (6 bases). Between the trimmed V and J ends, which lost 4 bases and 4 bases, there was a span of 20 bases. This CDR3 has 17 amino acids. Here the CDR3 reads CASSSRSSRGMYNEQFF. CDR3 bases: TGTGCCAGCAGTTCGAGATCTAGCCGGGGGATGTACAATGAGCAGTTCTTC.

This sequence joins TRBV12-3 or TRBV12-4 and TRBJ2-2, with TRBD1 matching over 10 bases. Trimming took 0 bases from V and 4 from J; bases not matched to a gene: 5. CDR3 length: 17 residues. Here the CDR3 DNA reads TGTGCCAGCAGTTTAGCGCTTGGGACAGGGGCCACCGGGGAGCTGTTTTTT. It translates to CASSLALGTGATGELFF.

The chain couples TRBV15 to TRBJ2-5, with a possible D match to TRBD2 (5 bases). Germline CDR1 and CDR2: LNHNV and YYDKDF (reference sequence). Trimming cost V 1 base and J 4 bases, with 16 bases left between them. The CDR3 spans 16 residues. CDR3 coding DNA: TGTGCCACCAGCAGAGCCTCCGTGCGGGCCGTAGAGACCCAGTACTTC. This codes for CATSRASVRAVETQYF.

The chain combines TRBV4-2 with TRBJ2-7; D not certain. Germline V gene data show CDR1 as LGHNA and CDR2 as YNFKEQ. V was trimmed by 0 bases and J by 2 bases, leaving 8 bases between them. The CDR3 sequence is 14 residues long. Here the CDR3 reads CASSQDSVAYEQYF. As DNA, the CDR3 is TGTGCCAGCAGCCAAGATAGTGTGGCCTACGAGCAGTACTTC.

In its sample, this clonotype was seen many times. The chain joins TRBV6-1 to TRBJ2-7; 7 bases line up with TRBD1. J lost 2 bases, V lost 5 bases, and 6 bases had no gene match. The CDR3 is 14 residues long. The V gene's germline CDR1 is MNHNS and CDR2 SASEGT. This chain's CDR3 is CASSMTGTTYEQYF. The CDR3 DNA follows: TGTGCCAGCAGTATGACAGGGACCACCTACGAGCAGTACTTC.

This clonotype was seen once. The chain is built from TRBV6-2 or TRBV6-3 and TRBJ1-2, with D tentatively TRBD1 (5 bases). With 7 bases removed from V and 0 bases from J, the gap between germline ends came to 15 bases. The CDR3 extends over 15 amino acids. CDR1 is MNHEY, CDR2 SVGEGT, per germline. CDR3 loop: CASTAPRQPNYGYTF. The CDR3 nucleotides are TGTGCCAGCACCGCCCCAAGACAGCCTAACTATGGCTACACCTTC.

The chain recombines TRBV18 with TRBJ1-5, with a weak D call TRBD1 (6 bases). V was clipped by 2 bases and J by 6 bases, with 11 bases between them. From germline, CDR1 is KGHSH and CDR2 LQKENI. The CDR3 has 14 amino acids. The CDR3 sequence: CASSPSQGSQPQHF. The CDR3 nucleotides are TGTGCCAGCTCACCATCTCAGGGGTCTCAGCCCCAGCATTTT.

The rearrangement joins TRBV7-3 to TRBJ2-7, with D perhaps TRBD1 or TRBD2 (6 bases each). Germline-derived CDR1 and CDR2 are SGHTA and FQGTGA. The CDR3 length is 14 residues. The V and J ends lost 5 bases and 5 bases respectively, with 16 bases between them. The CDR3 spells CASSGGTGGHEQYF. The CDR3 DNA is TGTGCCAGCAGCGGCGGGACTGGGGGCCACGAGCAGTACTTC.

The chain links TRBV7-3 to TRBJ1-2; D is possibly TRBD1 (5 bases). In germline, CDR1 is SGHTA, CDR2 FQGTGA. V shed 4 bases and J shed 8 bases, with 14 bases lying between them. This CDR3 comprises 13 residues. The CDR3 DNA reads as TGTGCCAGCAGCTCGGGACTCCCCCAGGGCTACACCTTC. This sequence encodes CASSSGLPQGYTF.

The chain combines TRBV7-3 with TRBJ1-2; perhaps TRBD1 as D (5 bases). The germline V gene has CDR1 SGHTA and CDR2 FQGTGA. The CDR3 extends over 15 amino acids. V shed 1 base and J shed 2 bases, with 11 bases lying between them. For the CDR3, the DNA is TGTGCCAGCAGCTTAATGCCGGGGCCAAACTATGGCTACACCTTC. This gives the protein CASSLMPGPNYGYTF.

This chain's CDR3 is CASSLVGQIVEYF. CDR3 DNA sequence: TGCGCCAGCAGCTTGGTAGGACAGATAGTGGAGTATTTT. The chain uses TRBV5-1 and TRBJ2-3; D possibly corresponds to TRBD1 (6 bases). Trimming shortened V by 0 bases and J by 13 bases, and 15 bases separated the two germline ends. This CDR3 spans 13 amino acids. Germline-derived CDR1 and CDR2 are SGHRS and YFSETQ.

This clonotype was seen a handful of times. This chain uses TRBV29-1 with TRBJ1-4; D perhaps matches TRBD1 (6 bases). The CDR3 totals 13 residues. Trimming cost V 7 bases and J 7 bases, with 16 bases left between them. Per the germline V gene, CDR1 is SQVTM and CDR2 is ANQGSEA. The CDR3 nucleotides read TGCAGCGGAGTATATCAGGGGACTGAAAAACTGTTTTTT. This encodes CSGVYQGTEKLFF.

This clonotype was counted only a few times. This sequence joins TRBV19 and TRBJ2-5; no definite D call. V was shortened by 2 bases and J by 5 bases, with 12 bases between the two germline ends. Germline values: CDR1 LNHDA, CDR2 SQIVND (reference sequence). The CDR3 sequence is 14 residues long. The DNA for the CDR3 is TGTGCCAGTAGTATAAACTTTCCGGCGGAGACCCAGTACTTC. Amino acids: CASSINFPAETQYF.

This clonotype occurred many times. This may arise from a read error, as a much more abundant clone is one base away. The chain links TRBV7-9 to TRBJ2-7; weak D call: TRBD1 (6 bases). The CDR3 extends over 13 amino acids. The germline V gene encodes CDR1 SEHNR and CDR2 FQNEAQ (reference sequence). The V gene lost 1 base and the J gene lost 3 bases, with 7 bases spanning the gap. The DNA of the CDR3 is TGTGCCAGCAGCTTAGAACAGGGCTACGAGCAGTACTTC. Its protein is CASSLEQGYEQYF. Filled out from reference TRBV7-9 and TRBJ2-7, the complete variable domain reads DTGVSQNPRHKITKRGQNVTFRCDPISEHNRLYWYRQTLGQGPEFLTYFQNEAQLEKSRLLSDRFSAERPKGSFSTLEIQRTEQGDSAMYLCASSLEQGYEQYFGPGTRLTVT.

This clonotype has only a few counts. This chain connects TRBV12-3 or TRBV12-4 to TRBJ2-3; TRBD2 might be the D (5 bases). The CDR3 loop spans 18 amino acids. Trimming shortened V by 2 bases and J by 2 bases, and 20 bases separated the two germline ends. The CDR3 nucleotides read TGTGCCAGCAGTTTAAGGTCACTCGGGGTCTCCACCACAGATACGCAGTATTTT. Amino acids: CASSLRSLGVSTTDTQYF.

This clonotype appeared many times. This rearrangement joins TRBV4-2 to TRBJ2-3, with no clear D. The CDR3 extends over 13 amino acids. CDR1 LGHNA and CDR2 YNFKEQ come from the germline V gene. Trimming left V 0 bases short and J 6 bases short, with 7 bases between. CDR3 in amino acids: CASSQDSTDTQYF. In DNA form, the CDR3 reads TGTGCCAGCAGCCAAGATAGTACGGATACGCAGTATTTT.

V is TRBV6-5 and J is TRBJ2-7; D unresolved. Trimming stripped 7 bases from V and 2 bases from J, with 15 bases between. The germline gives CDR1 MNHEY, CDR2 SVGAGI. This CDR3 region has 14 residues. As DNA, the CDR3 is TGTGCCAGCACTCCCACCCGGGCTCCCTACGAGCAGTACTTC. This sequence encodes CASTPTRAPYEQYF.

This clonotype came up a few times. The chain employs TRBV12-3 or TRBV12-4 and TRBJ2-2; the match to TRBD1 covers 7 bases. V lost 6 bases to trimming and J lost 0 bases; unmatched junction nucleotides: 7. This CDR3 is 16 amino acids long. The CDR3 nucleotides are TGTGCCAGCAGGTCTCGAGGACAGGCGAACACCGGGGAGCTGTTTTTT. Translated: CASRSRGQANTGELFF.

The chain uses TRBV2 and TRBJ2-5; 9 nucleotides agree with TRBD2. J gave up 5 bases and V 3 bases, and 7 bases lay outside the gene matches. This CDR3 has 15 residues. Germline assignment: CDR1 SNHLY and CDR2 FYNNEI. Written as DNA, the CDR3 is TGTGCCAGCAGTGATGGGCTAGCGGGGAGGGAGACCCAGTACTTC. Protein product: CASSDGLAGRETQYF.

This rearrangement joins TRBV6-5 to TRBJ2-1; TRBD2 aligns across 14 bases. CDR1 is MNHEY, CDR2 SVGAGI, per germline. CDR3 length: 16 residues. J was trimmed by 7 bases and V by 0 bases; bases with no gene match: 2. The CDR3 nucleotides read TGTGCCAGCAGTTACTCGGGACTAGCGGGAGCTAATGAGCAGTTCTTC. Translating it yields CASSYSGLAGANEQFF.

This clonotype has ten or more counts. The rearrangement joins TRBV30 to TRBJ2-3; D gene uncertain. The germline V and J ends were trimmed by 0 bases and 4 bases, with 8 bases remaining between them. The germline CDR1 and CDR2 sequences are GTSNPN and SVGIG (reference sequence). This CDR3 has 13 residues. CDR3 region: CAWSVRRADTQYF. CDR3 sequence (DNA): TGTGCCTGGAGTGTACGTCGGGCAGATACGCAGTATTTT.

This clonotype was recorded at least ten times. This chain connects TRBV7-3 to TRBJ2-1; D unclear. This CDR3 contains 11 residues. In germline, CDR1 is SGHTA, CDR2 FQGTGA. V was pared by 1 base and J by 7 bases, with 2 bases between. The CDR3 is CASSLNNEQFF. In DNA form, the CDR3 reads TGTGCCAGCAGCTTAAATAATGAGCAGTTCTTC.

This sequence joins TRBV12-5 and TRBJ1-3; unclear D gene. The CDR3 sequence is 13 residues long. CDR1 is LGHNT, CDR2 FRNRAP, per germline. V dropped 3 bases and J dropped 4 bases, with 7 bases sitting between them. Written as DNA, the CDR3 is TGTGCTAGTGGTTTAGGTCAAGGAAACACCATATATTTT. It encodes CASGLGQGNTIYF.